This TCR beta chain stems from a study of regulatory T cells in long-lasting Graves disease. HTBI primers from iRepertoire and Arm-PCR of CDR3 regions yielded the TCR beta libraries. In TCRdb, the multiplex PCR reads were re-called with MiXCR into one record per CDR3 protein. The table records a few hundred thousand distinct CDR3 sequences, roughly 10% of them present only once. CDR3 length equals 16 residues. Trimming cost V 5 bases and J 5 bases; bases outside gene matches: 7. CDR1 is SGHAT and CDR2 is FQNNGV in the germline V gene. Time point described: newly diagnosed GD, antithyroid drugs for less than 3 months. Following extraction of RNA from PBMCs, that RNA was used to make the TCR library. The sample was also reused in another study, on T cells in Graves' hyperthyroidism and ophthalmopathy. That source adds: In the analysis, a 13 V-J model separated ophthalmopathy from stable hyperthyroidism.

The rearrangement uses TRBV11-2 and TRBJ2-5, with 14 bases identical to TRBD2. This receptor was identified in a young woman with Graves disease. Sequencing used peripheral blood mononuclear cells (PBMCs), obtained at new diagnosis, from a patient treated with antithyroid drugs. CDR3 coding DNA: TGTGCCAGCAGCAATCCGGGACTAGCGGGGGAGGAGACCCAGTACTTC. Translating it yields CASSNPGLAGEETQYF.